The 28 T cell receptor beta chains below were found in one sample sequenced in a study of PD-1 blockade in classical Hodgkin lymphoma. Clones were sequenced by immunoSEQ multiplex PCR, and TCRdb holds only the in-frame ones, with some missing. The sample yields 20,000 to 30,000 clones, over 60% seen once. Brentuximab vedotin exposure varied among the patients, all of whom had relapsed after autologous stem cell transplantation. Sequencing used peripheral blood mononuclear cells (PBMCs), obtained before the second cycle of nivolumab. The source of these receptors is a human donor with classical Hodgkin lymphoma.

V usage is TRBV5-6 and J usage is TRBJ2-2, with 7 bases aligning to TRBD2. The germline V gene has CDR1 SGHDT and CDR2 YYEEEE. After removal of 0 bases from V and 4 bases from J, the junction contained 3 bases not matched to a gene. The CDR3 runs to 15 residues. The CDR3 here is CASSLGGRGTGELFF. In nucleotides, the CDR3 is TGTGCCAGCAGCTTGGGCGGGAGAGGCACCGGGGAGCTGTTTTTT.

The V gene is TRBV2, the J gene TRBJ2-2; D might be TRBD1 or TRBD2, each matching 6 bases. This CDR3 has 15 residues. Germline CDR1 and CDR2: SNHLY and FYNNEI. The V end lost 4 bases, the J end lost 4 bases, and 13 bases lay between the germline ends. The CDR3 region has the DNA TGTGCCAGCAGTGGTTGGGGGGCGGGCACCGGGGAGCTGTTTTTT. It specifies CASSGWGAGTGELFF.

The CDR3 loop is CSVGRMDYGYTF. DNA for the CDR3: TGCAGCGTTGGGCGTATGGACTATGGCTACACCTTC. J is TRBJ1-2 and V is TRBV29-1; D is undetermined. The CDR3 covers 12 residues. Trimming removed 4 bases at V and 3 bases at J, with 9 bases between. CDR1 is SQVTM and CDR2 is ANQGSEA in the germline V gene.

This clone was seen only a few times. The chain links TRBV27 to TRBJ1-2; D unresolved. The germline V gene has CDR1 MNHEY and CDR2 SMNVEV (reference sequence). CDR3 length equals 14 residues. Trimming left V 1 base short and J 7 bases short, with 13 bases between. The CDR3 DNA is TGTGCCAGCAGTTTATTCCCTAGCCCTTCTGGCTACACCTTC. Protein sequence: CASSLFPSPSGYTF.

The CDR3 reads CATAAGTRQETQYF. The CDR3 coding sequence is TGCGCCACCGCCGCCGGAACCCGCCAAGAGACCCAGTACTTC. This rearrangement joins TRBV5-1 to TRBJ2-5, with D uncertain. V lost 9 bases, J lost 1 base, and 16 bases lay in between. The CDR3 totals 14 residues. Germline lookup yields CDR1 SGHRS and CDR2 YFSETQ. The variable domain in full, with the rest retrieved from reference TRBV5-1 and TRBJ2-5, is KAGVTQTPRYLIKTRGQQVTLSCSPISGHRSVSWYQQTPGQGLQFLFEYFSETQRNKGNFPGRFSGRQFSNSRSEMNVSTLELGDSALYLCATAAGTRQETQYFGPGTRLLVL.

This chain uses TRBV18 with TRBJ2-3; D perhaps matches TRBD2 (5 bases). The CDR3 spans 16 residues. V was cut by 8 bases and J by 6 bases, with 24 bases left in between. In germline, CDR1 is KGHSH, CDR2 LQKENI. The CDR3 spells CASAEVRVAAPDTQYF. The CDR3 DNA is TGTGCCAGCGCAGAGGTGCGGGTCGCCGCTCCGGATACGCAGTATTTT.

The CDR3 sequence: CASSPYGTDSYEQYF. CDR3 sequence (DNA): TGCGCCAGCAGCCCTTATGGGACGGACTCCTACGAGCAGTACTTC. The V gene is TRBV5-1, the J gene TRBJ2-7, with D possibly called TRBD1 or TRBD2 (5 bases each). Trimming removed 4 bases at V and 0 bases at J, with 14 bases between. The CDR3 runs 15 residues. Germline assignment: CDR1 SGHRS and CDR2 YFSETQ.

The V call is TRBV7-9, the J call TRBJ2-3; D possibly uses TRBD1 or TRBD2 (5 bases each). Germline V lookup: CDR1 SEHNR, CDR2 FQNEAQ (reference sequence). CDR3 length equals 17 residues. Trimming shortened V by 4 bases and J by 0 bases, and 17 bases separated the two germline ends. The CDR3 nucleotides read TGTGCCAGCAGCTACGATCAGAGGGGATTTAGCACAGATACGCAGTATTTT. This gives the protein CASSYDQRGFSTDTQYF.

This CDR3 reads CASKESAGYEQYF. CDR3 DNA: TGTGCCAGCAAAGAGAGTGCGGGGTACGAGCAGTACTTC. The chain uses TRBV5-5 and TRBJ2-7, with a possible D match to TRBD2 (6 bases). The CDR3 length is 13 residues. The V gene's germline CDR1 is SGHKS and CDR2 YYEKEE (reference sequence). Trimming stripped 6 bases from V and 4 bases from J, with 14 bases between.

The V call is TRBV9, the J call TRBJ2-1; 13 bases are a match to TRBD2. There are 16 residues in the CDR3. J was trimmed by 2 bases and V by 3 bases; bases with no gene match: 2. The germline gives CDR1 SGDLS, CDR2 YYNGEE. The chain's CDR3 is CASSAGTSGTYNEQFF. The CDR3 coding sequence is TGTGCCAGCAGCGCCGGGACTAGCGGGACCTACAATGAGCAGTTCTTC.

The sample holds one count of this clone. The CDR3 loop reads CASSVEPTSTDTQYF. In DNA, the CDR3 is TGTGCCAGCAGCGTAGAGCCTACTTCCACAGATACGCAGTATTTT. The chain combines TRBV9 with TRBJ2-3; no firm D call. The CDR3 is made up of 15 amino acids. The V and J ends lost 0 bases and 2 bases respectively, with 10 bases between them. CDR1 SGDLS and CDR2 YYNGEE come from the germline V gene.

A few counts support this clone. The rearrangement links TRBV27 to TRBJ2-7; 9 positions match TRBD1. This CDR3 spans 14 amino acids. From germline, CDR1 is MNHEY and CDR2 SMNVEV (reference sequence). Trimming removed 4 bases from V and 2 bases from J; junction bases left unmatched: 3. The CDR3 sequence is CASSSRTGAYEQYF. CDR3 DNA: TGTGCCAGCAGTTCCCGGACAGGGGCCTACGAGCAGTACTTC.

The J gene is TRBJ1-1, the V gene TRBV19; 7 nucleotides agree with TRBD1. The germline V gene has CDR1 LNHDA and CDR2 SQIVND (reference sequence). The CDR3 is 16 amino acids. Unmatched junction bases numbered 19, after V lost 8 bases and J lost 7 bases. The CDR3 bases are TGTGCCAGTCCTGCCAGGGGGGCCGCCGCTTTACATGAAGCTTTCTTT. It translates to CASPARGAAALHEAFF.

J is TRBJ1-1 and V is TRBV19; the D gene is possibly TRBD1 (5 bases). The CDR3 totals 11 residues. Trimming took off 0 bases at V and 10 bases at J, with 6 bases between the two ends. The germline gives CDR1 LNHDA, CDR2 SQIVND (reference sequence). The CDR3 loop reads CASSIEGVAFF. In DNA form, the CDR3 reads TGTGCCAGTAGTATAGAAGGGGTAGCTTTCTTT.

The chain carries TRBV28 and TRBJ2-7, with D perhaps being TRBD1 or TRBD2 (5 bases each). Germline values: CDR1 MDHEN, CDR2 SYDVKM. The CDR3 consists of 18 residues. V was pared by 2 bases and J by 3 bases, with 23 bases between. CDR3 nucleotides: TGTGCCAGCAGTTTAGACACCCCGGGCAGGGTACGGGGCTACGAGCAGTACTTC. It encodes CASSLDTPGRVRGYEQYF.

The gene calls are TRBV5-6 and TRBJ2-3; no clear D. CDR3 length equals 17 residues. Trimming left V 2 bases short and J 6 bases short, with 22 bases between. Germline-derived CDR1 and CDR2 are SGHDT and YYEEEE. The DNA for the CDR3 is TGTGCCAGCAGCTTACTACCCGGACCCCCGGTATCCGATACGCAGTATTTT. Translating gives CASSLLPGPPVSDTQYF.

This rearrangement joins TRBV11-2 to TRBJ2-5, with TRBD1 identical over 9 bases. The CDR3 sequence is 16 residues long. The germline V gene encodes CDR1 SGHAT and CDR2 FQNNGV. After removal of 1 base from V and 3 bases from J, the junction contained 6 bases not matched to a gene. The CDR3 region has the DNA TGTGCCAGCAGCTTAGCGATTGGGACAGGGAAAGAGACCCAGTACTTC. This encodes CASSLAIGTGKETQYF.

The chain joins TRBV2 to TRBJ2-1; TRBD2 might be the D (6 bases). CDR1 is SNHLY and CDR2 is FYNNEI in the germline V gene. The V end lost 6 bases, the J end lost 1 base, and 13 bases lay between the germline ends. This CDR3 contains 15 residues. The CDR3: CASRKAGGSYNEQFF. The CDR3 nucleotides read TGTGCCAGCAGGAAAGCCGGGGGATCCTACAATGAGCAGTTCTTC.

The chain carries TRBV30 and TRBJ1-4; 9 bases agree with TRBD1. The CDR3 totals 16 residues. J was trimmed by 0 bases and V by 0 bases; bases with no gene match: 2. From germline, CDR1 is GTSNPN and CDR2 SVGIG (reference sequence). CDR3 amino acids: CAWSVGQGTTNEKLFF. The CDR3 DNA is TGTGCCTGGAGTGTTGGACAGGGGACAACTAATGAAAAACTGTTTTTT.

This clone is classed as medium-sized. V and J are TRBV6-5 and TRBJ2-3; 9 nucleotides agree with TRBD2. The CDR3 length is 13 residues. Germline V gives CDR1 MNHEY, CDR2 SVGAGI. The junction had 4 bases not matched to a gene; V was cut back by 6 bases and J by 6 bases. The CDR3 sequence: CASRAGGVDTQYF. CDR3 sequence (DNA): TGTGCCAGCAGGGCGGGAGGGGTGGATACGCAGTATTTT.

This clone was found a few times. The chain joins TRBV4-3 to TRBJ2-3; 11 bases are a match to TRBD2. The CDR3 sequence is 15 residues long. Germline CDR1 is LGHNA and CDR2 is YSLEER. V shed 4 bases and J 6 bases; nucleotides not matched to a gene: 6. The CDR3 DNA sequence: TGCGCCAGCAGCCGCGGGACTAGCGGCGGGGATACGCAGTATTTT. Its translation is CASSRGTSGGDTQYF.

In this sample, this clone turned up once. The chain joins TRBV6-5 to TRBJ2-1; 8 bases align to TRBD2. This CDR3 spans 15 amino acids. Germline V gene data show CDR1 as MNHEY and CDR2 as SVGAGI. J was trimmed by 7 bases and V by 2 bases; bases with no gene match: 7. In DNA, the CDR3 is TGTGCCAGCAGTTACACTAGCGGACCTACTAATGAGCAGTTCTTC. Amino acid sequence: CASSYTSGPTNEQFF.

The sample holds a few counts of this clone. This rearrangement joins TRBV18 to TRBJ1-1; 9 bases align to TRBD1. The CDR3 totals 14 residues. Trimming at V came to 3 bases and at J to 4 bases, leaving 3 bases not matched to a gene. CDR1 KGHSH and CDR2 LQKENI come from the germline V gene. CDR3 coding DNA: TGTGCCAGCTCACCGGGGACAGGGACCACTGAAGCTTTCTTT. Translation gives CASSPGTGTTEAFF.

V is TRBV28 and J is TRBJ1-2; D gene unclear. Looked up from germline, CDR1 is MDHEN and CDR2 is SYDVKM. Trimming left V 1 base short and J 5 bases short, with 11 bases between. The CDR3 length is 14 residues. CDR3 protein: CASSLSAGGYGYTF. The CDR3 nucleotides are TGTGCCAGCAGTTTATCCGCAGGAGGGTATGGCTACACCTTC.

The CDR3, as DNA: TGTGCCAGCAGCTTAGCGTCAGGGGGTAGGGGGGAGCTGTTTTTT. Amino acids: CASSLASGGRGELFF. The chain employs TRBV7-2 and TRBJ2-2; TRBD1 matches 7 bases. CDR3 length: 15 residues. V lost 0 bases, J lost 8 bases, and 6 bases stayed unmatched. Germline CDR1 reads SGHTA; CDR2 reads FQGNSA.

This chain joins TRBV5-6 and TRBJ1-2; TRBD1 agrees at 11 bases. The CDR3 extends over 16 amino acids. The germline V gene encodes CDR1 SGHDT and CDR2 YYEEEE. Unmatched junction bases numbered 11, after V lost 7 bases and J lost 3 bases. CDR3 amino acids: CASVLRRTGGHYGYTF. In nucleotides, the CDR3 is TGTGCCAGCGTGCTTAGACGGACAGGGGGCCACTATGGCTACACCTTC. Complete variable domain (other parts from reference TRBV5-6 and TRBJ1-2): DAGVTQSPTHLIKTRGQQVTLRCSPKSGHDTVSWYQQALGQGPQFIFQYYEEEERQRGNFPDRFSGHQFPNYSSELNVNALLLGDSALYLCASVLRRTGGHYGYTFGSGTRLTVV.

This chain connects TRBV6-5 to TRBJ1-1; D is ambiguous. Per the germline V gene, CDR1 is MNHEY and CDR2 is SVGAGI. With 5 bases removed from V and 0 bases from J, the gap between germline ends came to 10 bases. The CDR3 sequence is 14 residues long. CDR3 protein: CASSRETVNTEAFF. The CDR3 DNA reads as TGTGCCAGCAGTCGCGAGACGGTGAACACTGAAGCTTTCTTT.

The rearrangement links TRBV30 to TRBJ1-6; TRBD1 might be the D (5 bases). CDR3 size: 14 residues. The V end was cut by 7 bases, the J end by 7 bases, with 17 bases between. From germline, CDR1 is GTSNPN and CDR2 SVGIG (reference sequence). For the CDR3, the DNA is TGTGCCTCTACCTCGGGACTGGCCAATTCACCCCTCCACTTT. Translation: CASTSGLANSPLHF.